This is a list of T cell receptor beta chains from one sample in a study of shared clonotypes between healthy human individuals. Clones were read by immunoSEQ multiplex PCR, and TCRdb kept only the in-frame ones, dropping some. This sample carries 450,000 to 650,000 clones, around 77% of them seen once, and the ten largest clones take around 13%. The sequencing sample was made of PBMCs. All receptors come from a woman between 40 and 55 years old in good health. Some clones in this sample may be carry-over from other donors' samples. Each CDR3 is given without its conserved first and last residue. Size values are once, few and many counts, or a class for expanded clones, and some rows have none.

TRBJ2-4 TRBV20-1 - SAREDRILY
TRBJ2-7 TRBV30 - AWSRDRADEQY
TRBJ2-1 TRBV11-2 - ASSLDNRGYEQF
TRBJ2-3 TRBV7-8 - ASSLVREADTQY
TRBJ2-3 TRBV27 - ASSLSLSTDTQY
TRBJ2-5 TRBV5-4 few ASSLGSGASGRGGETQY
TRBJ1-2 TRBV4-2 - ASSQDYGDSNYGYT
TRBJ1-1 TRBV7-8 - ASSLAWQNTEAF
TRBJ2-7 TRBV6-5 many ASSYGLAGEVKVQY
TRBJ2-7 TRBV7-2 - ASSLVPDTRYEQY
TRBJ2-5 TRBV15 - ATSRRESETQY
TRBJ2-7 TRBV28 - ASSLYGGPGQGDYEQY
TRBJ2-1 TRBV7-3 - ASSLIGGLANNEQF
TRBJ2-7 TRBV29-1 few SVEEGQGTEQY
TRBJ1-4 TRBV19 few ASSMYSVVTNEKLF
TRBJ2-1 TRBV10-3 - AISGSNQAHEQF
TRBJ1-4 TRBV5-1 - ASSLGGVRGNEKLF
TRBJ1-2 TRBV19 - ASSIGTAQNYGYT
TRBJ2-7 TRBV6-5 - ASSFNVAGVEQY
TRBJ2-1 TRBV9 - ASSVEGTRYNEQF
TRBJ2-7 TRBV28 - ASREPQANSYEQY
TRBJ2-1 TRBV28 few ASSRGTEFHEQF
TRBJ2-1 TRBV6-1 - ASSEASYNEQF
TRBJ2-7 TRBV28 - ASQATGVGRN
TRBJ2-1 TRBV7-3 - ASSLGGLASMNEQF
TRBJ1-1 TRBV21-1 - ASRKRLGQGACEAF
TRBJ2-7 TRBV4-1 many ASSQGIFSYEQY
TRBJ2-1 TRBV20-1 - SARPYNEQF
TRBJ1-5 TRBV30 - AWSNSVSQPQH
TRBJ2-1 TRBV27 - ASSPFGAEYNEQF
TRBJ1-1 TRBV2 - ASSGTGGATEAF
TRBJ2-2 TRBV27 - ASSWAGASYRGELF
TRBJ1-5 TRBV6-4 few ASSEAQPQH
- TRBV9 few ASSPRFSGSDEQY
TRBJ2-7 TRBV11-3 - ASSLETSSEQY
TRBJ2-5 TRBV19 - ASSTPGTGEETQY
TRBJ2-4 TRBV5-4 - ASSLVVAKNIQY
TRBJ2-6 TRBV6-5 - ASTESGANVLT
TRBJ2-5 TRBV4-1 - ASSQVGLVIETQY
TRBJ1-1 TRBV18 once ASSPPGGTGLNTEAF
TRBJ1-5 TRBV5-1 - ASSLEAGQPQH
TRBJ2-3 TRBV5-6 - ASSPHLLAGVDTQY
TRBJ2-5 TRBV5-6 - ASIGLARRETQY
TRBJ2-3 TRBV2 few ASSEGLAGRTDTQY
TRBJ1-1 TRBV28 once ASSFRSEIDEAF
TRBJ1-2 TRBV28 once ASSIPGSGPNYGYT
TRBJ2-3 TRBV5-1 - ASSPPVAAAGTDTQY
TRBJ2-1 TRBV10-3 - AIKLHGDPLRSEQF
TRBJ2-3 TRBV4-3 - ASSQDLPASGRADTQY
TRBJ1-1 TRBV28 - ASSSGIEAF
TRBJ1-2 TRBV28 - ASSLDGLNYGYT
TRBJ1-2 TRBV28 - ASSLVQGVGGYT
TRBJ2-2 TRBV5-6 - ASSLGAGGSGELF
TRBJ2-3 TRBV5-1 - ASNLAGAGLTDTQY
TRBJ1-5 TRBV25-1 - ASSRDINQPQH
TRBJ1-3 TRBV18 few ASSPDIRSGNTIY